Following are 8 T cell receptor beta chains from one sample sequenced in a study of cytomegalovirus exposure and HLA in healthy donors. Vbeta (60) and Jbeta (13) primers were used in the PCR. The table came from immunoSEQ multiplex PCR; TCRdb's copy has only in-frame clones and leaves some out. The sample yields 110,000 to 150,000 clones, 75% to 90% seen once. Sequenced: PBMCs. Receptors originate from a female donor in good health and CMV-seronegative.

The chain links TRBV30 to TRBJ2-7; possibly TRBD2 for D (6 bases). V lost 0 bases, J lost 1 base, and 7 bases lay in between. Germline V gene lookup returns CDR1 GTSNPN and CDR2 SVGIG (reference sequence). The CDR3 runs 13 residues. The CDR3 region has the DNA TGTGCCTGGAGTGTAGGGACTTCCTACGAGCAGTACTTC. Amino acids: CAWSVGTSYEQYF.

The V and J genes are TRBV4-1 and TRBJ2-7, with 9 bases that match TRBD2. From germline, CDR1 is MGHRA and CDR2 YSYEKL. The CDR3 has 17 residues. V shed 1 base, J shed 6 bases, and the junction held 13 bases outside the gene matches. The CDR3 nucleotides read TGCGCCAGCAGCCAAGGAAGACTAGCGGCCCTAGGTGGCGAGCAGTACTTC. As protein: CASSQGRLAALGGEQYF.

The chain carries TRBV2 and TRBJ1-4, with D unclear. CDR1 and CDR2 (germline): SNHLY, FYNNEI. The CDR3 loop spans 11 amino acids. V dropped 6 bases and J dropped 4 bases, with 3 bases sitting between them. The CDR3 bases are TGTGCCAGCAGCTTTAATGAAAAACTGTTTTTT. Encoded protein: CASSFNEKLFF.

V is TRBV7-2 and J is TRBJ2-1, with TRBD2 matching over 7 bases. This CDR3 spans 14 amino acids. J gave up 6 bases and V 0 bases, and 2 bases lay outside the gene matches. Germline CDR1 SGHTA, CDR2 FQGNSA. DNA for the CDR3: TGTGCCAGCAGCTTAGCGGGGGGGAGCAATGAGCAGTTCTTC. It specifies CASSLAGGSNEQFF.

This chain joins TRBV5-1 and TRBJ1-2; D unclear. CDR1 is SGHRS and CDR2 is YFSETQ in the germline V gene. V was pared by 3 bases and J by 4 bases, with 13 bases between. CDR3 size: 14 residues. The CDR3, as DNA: TGCGCCAGCAGCTCCCAAGCCGCCCTCTATGGCTACACCTTC. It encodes CASSSQAALYGYTF.

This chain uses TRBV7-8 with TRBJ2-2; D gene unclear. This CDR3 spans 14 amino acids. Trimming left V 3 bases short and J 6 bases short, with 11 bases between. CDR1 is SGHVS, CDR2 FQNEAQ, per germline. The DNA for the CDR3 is TGTGCCAGCAGCTTGGAGTTTCTCCCCGGGGAGCTGTTTTTT. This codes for CASSLEFLPGELFF.

In DNA form, the CDR3 reads TGCAGCGTTGTGGGGGGGCGCCGAACTGAAGCTTTCTTT. It is translated as CSVVGGRRTEAFF. V is TRBV29-1 and J is TRBJ1-1; D is possibly TRBD1 (6 bases). Trimming took 4 bases from V and 5 from J, leaving 14 bases between them. The CDR3 sequence is 13 residues long. Per the germline V gene, CDR1 is SQVTM and CDR2 is ANQGSEA.

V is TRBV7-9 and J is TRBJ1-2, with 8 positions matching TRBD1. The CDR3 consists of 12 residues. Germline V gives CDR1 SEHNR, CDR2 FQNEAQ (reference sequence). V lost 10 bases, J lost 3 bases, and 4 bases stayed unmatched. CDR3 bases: TGTGCCATCGAGACAGGGGACTATGGCTACACCTTC. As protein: CAIETGDYGYTF.